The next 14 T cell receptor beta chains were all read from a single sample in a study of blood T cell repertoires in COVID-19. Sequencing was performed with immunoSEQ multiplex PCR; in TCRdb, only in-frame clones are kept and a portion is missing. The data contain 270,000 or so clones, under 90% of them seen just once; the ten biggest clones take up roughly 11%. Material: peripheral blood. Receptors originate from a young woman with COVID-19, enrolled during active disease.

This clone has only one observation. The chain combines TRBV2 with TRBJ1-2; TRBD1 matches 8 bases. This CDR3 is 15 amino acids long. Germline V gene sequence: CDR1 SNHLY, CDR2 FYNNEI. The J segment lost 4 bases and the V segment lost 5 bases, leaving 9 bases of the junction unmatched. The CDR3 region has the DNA TGTGCCAGCAGTCAACAGGGGGGTTCCGGCTATGGCTACACCTTC. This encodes CASSQQGGSGYGYTF.

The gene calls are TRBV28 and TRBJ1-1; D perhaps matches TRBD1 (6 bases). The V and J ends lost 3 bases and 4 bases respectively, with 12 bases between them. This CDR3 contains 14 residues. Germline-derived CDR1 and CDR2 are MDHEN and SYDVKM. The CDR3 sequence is CASSFSGGVTEAFF. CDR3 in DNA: TGTGCCAGCAGTTTTAGCGGGGGCGTCACTGAAGCTTTCTTT. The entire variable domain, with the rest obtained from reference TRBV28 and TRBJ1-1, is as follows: DVKVTQSSRYLVKRTGEKVFLECVQDMDHENMFWYRQDPGLGLRLIYFSYDVKMKEKGDIPEGYSVSREKKERFSLILESASTNQTSMYLCASSFSGGVTEAFFGQGTRLTVV.

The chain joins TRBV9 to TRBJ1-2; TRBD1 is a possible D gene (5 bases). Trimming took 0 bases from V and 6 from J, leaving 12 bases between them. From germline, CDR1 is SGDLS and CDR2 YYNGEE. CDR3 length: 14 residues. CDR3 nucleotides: TGTGCCAGCAGCGTAGTGGGTTTCAGGGATGGCTACACCTTC. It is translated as CASSVVGFRDGYTF.

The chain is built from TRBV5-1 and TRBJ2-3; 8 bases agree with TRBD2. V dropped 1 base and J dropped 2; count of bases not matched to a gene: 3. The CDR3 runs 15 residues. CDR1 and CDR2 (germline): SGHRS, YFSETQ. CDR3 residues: CASSLSGGFTDTQYF. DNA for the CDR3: TGCGCCAGCAGCTTGAGCGGGGGATTCACAGATACGCAGTATTTT.

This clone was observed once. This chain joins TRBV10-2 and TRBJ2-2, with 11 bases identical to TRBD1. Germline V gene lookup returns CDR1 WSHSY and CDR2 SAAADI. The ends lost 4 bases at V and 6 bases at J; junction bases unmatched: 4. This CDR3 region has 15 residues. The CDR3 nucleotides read TGCGCCAGCAGTGGCCCGGACAGGGGGCCCGGGGAGCTGTTTTTT. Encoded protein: CASSGPDRGPGELFF.

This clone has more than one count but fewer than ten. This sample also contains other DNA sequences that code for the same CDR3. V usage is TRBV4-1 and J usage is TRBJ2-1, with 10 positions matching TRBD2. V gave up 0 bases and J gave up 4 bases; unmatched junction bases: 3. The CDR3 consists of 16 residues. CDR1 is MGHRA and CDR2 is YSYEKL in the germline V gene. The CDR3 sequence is CASSQDLAGAYNEQFF. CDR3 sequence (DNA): TGCGCCAGCAGCCAAGATCTAGCGGGGGCGTACAATGAGCAGTTCTTC.

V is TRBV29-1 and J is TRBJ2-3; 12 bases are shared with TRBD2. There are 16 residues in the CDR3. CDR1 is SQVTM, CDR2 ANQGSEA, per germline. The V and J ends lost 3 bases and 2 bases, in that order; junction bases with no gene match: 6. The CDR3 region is CSVEKLAGGNTDTQYF. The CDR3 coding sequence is TGCAGCGTTGAGAAACTAGCGGGGGGAAACACAGATACGCAGTATTTT.

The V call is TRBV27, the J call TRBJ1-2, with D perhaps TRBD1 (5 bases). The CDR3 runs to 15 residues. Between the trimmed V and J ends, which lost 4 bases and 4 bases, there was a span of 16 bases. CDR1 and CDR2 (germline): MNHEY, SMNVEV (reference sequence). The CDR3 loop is CASSYTLGGLYGYTF. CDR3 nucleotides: TGTGCCAGCAGTTACACGTTGGGGGGACTCTATGGCTACACCTTC.

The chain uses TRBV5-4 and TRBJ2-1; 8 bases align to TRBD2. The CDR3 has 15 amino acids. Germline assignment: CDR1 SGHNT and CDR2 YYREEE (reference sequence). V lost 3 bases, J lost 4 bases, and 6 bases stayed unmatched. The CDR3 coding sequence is TGTGCCAGCAGCTCGCGCGGGGGGCCTTACAATGAGCAGTTCTTC. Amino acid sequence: CASSSRGGPYNEQFF.

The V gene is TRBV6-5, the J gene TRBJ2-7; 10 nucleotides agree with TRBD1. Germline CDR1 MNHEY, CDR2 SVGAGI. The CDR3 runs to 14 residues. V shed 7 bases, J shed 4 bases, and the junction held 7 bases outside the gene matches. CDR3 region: CASNLDRGTYEQYF. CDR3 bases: TGTGCCAGCAATCTGGACAGGGGGACGTACGAGCAGTACTTC.

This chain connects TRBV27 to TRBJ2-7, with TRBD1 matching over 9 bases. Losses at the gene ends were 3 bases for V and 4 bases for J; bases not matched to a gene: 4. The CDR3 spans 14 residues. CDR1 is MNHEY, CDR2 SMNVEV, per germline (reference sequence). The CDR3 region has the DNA TGTGCCAGCAGTTTGGCGGGACAGGGTTACGAGCAGTACTTC. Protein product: CASSLAGQGYEQYF.

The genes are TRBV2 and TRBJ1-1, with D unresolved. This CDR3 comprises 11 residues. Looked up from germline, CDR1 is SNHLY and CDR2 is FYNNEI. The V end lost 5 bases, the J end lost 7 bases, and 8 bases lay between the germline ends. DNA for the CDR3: TGTGCCAGCAGTAAAGGCGGTGAAGCTTTCTTT. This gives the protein CASSKGGEAFF.

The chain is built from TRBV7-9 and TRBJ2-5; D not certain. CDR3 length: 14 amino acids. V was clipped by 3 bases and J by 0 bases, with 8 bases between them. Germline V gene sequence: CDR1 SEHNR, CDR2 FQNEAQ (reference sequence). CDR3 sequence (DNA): TGTGCCAGCAGCTTGGCTCTGTACCAAGAGACCCAGTACTTC. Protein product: CASSLALYQETQYF.

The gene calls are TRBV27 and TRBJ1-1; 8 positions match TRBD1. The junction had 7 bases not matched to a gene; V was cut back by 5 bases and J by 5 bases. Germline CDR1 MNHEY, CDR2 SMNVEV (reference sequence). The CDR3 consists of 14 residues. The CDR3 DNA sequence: TGTGCCAGCAGTCTACAGGGGGGGAGGACTGAAGCTTTCTTT. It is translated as CASSLQGGRTEAFF.